This TCR beta chain was captured by sequencing in a study of T-cell memory formation after mild COVID-19. Findings of the study overall: For second-wave clones that peaked at day 37, SARS-CoV-2 specificity went unverified. Cross-reactive memory appears to have joined, as suggested by some responding clones showing up in pre-infection memory.

Concerning this clonotype: Its target is not known.

CDR3 length: 16 residues. V shed 6 bases and J shed 5 bases, with 22 bases lying between them. Per the germline V gene, CDR1 is SEHNR and CDR2 is FQNEAQ (reference sequence). One entry per CDR3 protein results from TCRdb running MiXCR on the 5' RACE reads. There are about 210,000 distinct CDR3 sequences in the sample; about 27% occur only once, and about an eighth lies in the top ten. The sample comprised PBMCs or a T cell subset sorted from them (not recorded which). The rearrangement uses TRBV7-9 and TRBJ1-2; possibly TRBD1 for D (6 bases). This TCR was recovered from an adult woman who had mild COVID-19 (a few samples of this study predate the infection). Cell type and time point are not known. CDR3 protein: CASSPEGGPLQYGYTF. DNA of the CDR3: TGTGCCAGCAGTCCCGAGGGGGGCCCGTTACAGTATGGCTACACCTTC.